One T cell receptor (beta chain) is described in this entry. Its antigen is unidentified. Germline V gene lookup returns CDR1 SGHTA and CDR2 FQGNSA. With V trimmed by 1 base and J by 11 bases, 17 bases remained unmatched. This CDR3 has 18 residues. The sample is drawn from a study of cytomegalovirus exposure and HLA in healthy donors. Overall study findings and caveats: The classifier reportedly diagnosed cytomegalovirus status with high sensitivity and specificity. According to a later analysis, TCR clusters from the first cohort tended to co-occur in the 120 or so validation repertoires. A list of around 160 TCR beta chains associated with cytomegalovirus was given.

The repertoire was sequenced with immunoSEQ multiplex PCR; TCRdb's copy has only in-frame clones and lacks some. The sample lists approximately 56,000 clones, around 90% occurring once. The chain combines TRBV7-2 with TRBJ2-1, with 10 bases that match TRBD2. The sample comprised PBMCs. The source of this sequence is a man younger than 35 in good health and CMV-seronegative. CDR3 DNA: TGTGCCAGCAGCTTAGTGGGACTAGCGCGAACGTCAAGAAGTAAGCAGTTCTTC. Its translation is CASSLVGLARTSRSKQFF.